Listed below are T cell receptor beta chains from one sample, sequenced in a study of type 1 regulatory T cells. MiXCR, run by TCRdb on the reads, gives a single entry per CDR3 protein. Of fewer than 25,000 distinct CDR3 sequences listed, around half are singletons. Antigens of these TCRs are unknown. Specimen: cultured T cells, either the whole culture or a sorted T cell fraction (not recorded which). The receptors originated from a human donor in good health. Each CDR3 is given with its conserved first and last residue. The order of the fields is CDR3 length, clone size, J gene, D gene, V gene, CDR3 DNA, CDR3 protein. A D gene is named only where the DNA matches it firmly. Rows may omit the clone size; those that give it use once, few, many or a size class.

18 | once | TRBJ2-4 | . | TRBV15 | TGTGCCACCAGCAGAGATCTCGGCGGGGCCCTAGCCAAAAACATTCAGTACTTC | CATSRDLGGALAKNIQYF
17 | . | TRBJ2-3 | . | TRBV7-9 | TGTGCCAGCAGCACCTCTTTGGACTGGACGGGGCCAGATACGCAGTATTTT | CASSTSLDWTGPDTQYF
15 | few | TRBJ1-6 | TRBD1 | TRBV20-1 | TGCAGTGCGAGGGGACAGCTAATCCTTAATTCACCCCTCCACTTT | CSARGQLILNSPLHF
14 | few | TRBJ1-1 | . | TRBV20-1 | TGCAGTGCTAGAGAGGTAGGGAGGGGGACTGAAGCTTTCTTT | CSAREVGRGTEAFF
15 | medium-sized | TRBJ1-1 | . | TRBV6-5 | TGTGCCAGCAGTTACTCTCGGGCAGGGCTTACTGAAGCTTTCTTT | CASSYSRAGLTEAFF
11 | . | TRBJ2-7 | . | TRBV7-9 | TGTGCCACCGGCCGGGTGGCCGAGCAGTACTTC | CATGRVAEQYF
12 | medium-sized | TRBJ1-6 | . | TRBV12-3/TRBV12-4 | TGTGCCAGCAGTTTCCCAGGATCACCCCTCCACTTT | CASSFPGSPLHF
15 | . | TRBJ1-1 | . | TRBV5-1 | TGCGCCAGCAGCTTGTACACAGGCGGTAACACTGAAGCTTTCTTT | CASSLYTGGNTEAFF
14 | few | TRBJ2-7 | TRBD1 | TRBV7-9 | TGTGCCAGCAGCTCCCAACAGGGGCTATACGAGCAGTACTTC | CASSSQQGLYEQYF
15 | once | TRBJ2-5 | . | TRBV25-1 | TGTGCCAGCAGTGATTTAGGCACGGCACAAGAGACCCAGTACTTC | CASSDLGTAQETQYF
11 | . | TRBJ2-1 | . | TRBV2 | TGTGCCAGCAGTGTCTACAATGAGCAGTTCTTC | CASSVYNEQFF
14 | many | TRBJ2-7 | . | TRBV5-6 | TGTGCCAGCAGCCCCGGGACCGCGTACGGCGAGCAGTACTTC | CASSPGTAYGEQYF
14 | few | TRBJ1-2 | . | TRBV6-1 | TGTGCCAGTACCACGGTGGGCAGGGTTGATGGCTACACCTTC | CASTTVGRVDGYTF
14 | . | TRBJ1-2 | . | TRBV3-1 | TGTGCCAGCAGCCAATACCTGGATATGTTCATCTACACCTTC | CASSQYLDMFIYTF
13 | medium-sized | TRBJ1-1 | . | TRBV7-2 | TGTGCCAGCAGCTTAAACCAATGGTCTGAAGCTTTCTTT | CASSLNQWSEAFF
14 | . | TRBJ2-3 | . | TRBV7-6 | TGTGCCAGCAGCTTACGAGAAGTTTCAGATACGCAGTATTTT | CASSLREVSDTQYF
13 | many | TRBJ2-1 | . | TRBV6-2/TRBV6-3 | TGTGCCAGCAGGCAGACAGGTGACAATGAGCAGTTCTTC | CASRQTGDNEQFF
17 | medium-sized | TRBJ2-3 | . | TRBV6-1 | TGTGCCAGCAGATCCCTGAGGTGGCGGTCTAGCACAGATACGCAGTATTTT | CASRSLRWRSSTDTQYF
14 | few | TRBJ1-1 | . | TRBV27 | TGTGCCAGCAGCCTAAGGGCGATGAACACTGAAGCTTTCTTT | CASSLRAMNTEAFF
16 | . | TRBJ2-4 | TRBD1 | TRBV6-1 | TGTGCCAGCAGTTCTGGAGACAGGGGGCAGGTGTACATTCAGTACTTC | CASSSGDRGQVYIQYF
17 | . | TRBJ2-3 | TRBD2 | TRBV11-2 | TGTGCCAGCAGCCCTTTCCGACTAGCGGGGGGCAGCGATACGCAGTATTTT | CASSPFRLAGGSDTQYF
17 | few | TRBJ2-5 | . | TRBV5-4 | TGTGCCAGCAGCCCGATTGGGGGTAACATACCTCAAGAGACCCAGTACTTC | CASSPIGGNIPQETQYF
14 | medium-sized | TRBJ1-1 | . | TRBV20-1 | TGCAGTGCTAGCTTGGGGCTGCGGGGCACTGAAGCTTTCTTT | CSASLGLRGTEAFF
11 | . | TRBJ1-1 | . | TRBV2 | TGTGCCAGCAGTGTAACAGATAGAGCTTTCTTT | CASSVTDRAFF
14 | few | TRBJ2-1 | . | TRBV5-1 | TGCGCCAGCAGCTCTTCTTCCCTGGGGAATGAGCAGTTCTTC | CASSSSSLGNEQFF
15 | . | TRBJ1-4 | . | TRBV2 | TGTGCCAGCACTCGAGACGGGTTGTACACTGAAAAACTGTTTTTT | CASTRDGLYTEKLFF
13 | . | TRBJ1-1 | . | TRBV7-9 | TGTGCCAGCAGCTCCCAGCCGAGGGGCGAAGCTTTCTTT | CASSSQPRGEAFF
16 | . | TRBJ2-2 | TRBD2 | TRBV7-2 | TGTGCCAGCAGCTTAGAAGCGGGGGTGAACACCGGGGAGCTGTTTTTT | CASSLEAGVNTGELFF
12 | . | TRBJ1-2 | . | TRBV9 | TGTGCCAGCAGCGTAACAGGGTTTCGCTACACCTTC | CASSVTGFRYTF
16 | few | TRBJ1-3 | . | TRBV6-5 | TGTGCCAGCAGTTACTCTGGGTCTAACTCTGGAAACACCATATATTTT | CASSYSGSNSGNTIYF
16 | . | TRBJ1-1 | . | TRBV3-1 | TGTGCCAGCAGCCAGCACCGGGACATCCGGAACACTGAAGCTTTCTTT | CASSQHRDIRNTEAFF
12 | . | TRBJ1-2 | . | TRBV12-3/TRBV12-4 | TGTGCCAGCGTTCGCGCCAGTGGAGGCTACACCTTC | CASVRASGGYTF
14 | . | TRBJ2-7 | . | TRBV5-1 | TGCGCCAGCAGCTTGGTTATCGGGGCCTACGAGCAGTACTTC | CASSLVIGAYEQYF
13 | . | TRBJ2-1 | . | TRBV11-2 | TGTGCCAGCAGCTTGGAGGGGGCGGGGGCCCAGTTCTTC | CASSLEGAGAQFF